The 11 T cell receptor beta chains reported below all come from one sample, sequenced in a study of response to subunit inactivated influenza vaccine. Each CDR3 protein gets one entry after TCRdb re-called the RT-PCR reads with MiXCR. The sample includes about 570,000 distinct CDR3 sequences, roughly 12% of them seen just once. This specimen was PBMCs from blood, taken on the day of vaccination. All receptors derive from a man aged 45-65 years who received an inactivated influenza vaccine.

In its sample, this clonotype was seen a few times. The V gene is TRBV10-3, the J gene TRBJ2-5; D gene unclear. This CDR3 has 16 residues. Germline values: CDR1 ENHRY, CDR2 SYGVKD. Trimming stripped 0 bases from V and 4 bases from J, with 15 bases between. As DNA, the CDR3 is TGTGCCATCAGTGAGTCAGACTTGGGATACGCAGAGACCCAGTACTTC. It specifies CAISESDLGYAETQYF.

This clonotype showed up just a few times. The chain uses TRBV19 and TRBJ2-1; weak D call: TRBD2 (6 bases). Looked up from germline, CDR1 is LNHDA and CDR2 is SQIVND (reference sequence). Trimming stripped 8 bases from V and 3 bases from J, with 14 bases between. The CDR3 covers 14 residues. CDR3 residues: CASSDAGIYNEQFF. In nucleotides, the CDR3 is TGTGCCAGTTCCGACGCGGGAATCTACAATGAGCAGTTCTTC.

The chain carries TRBV9 and TRBJ2-3; D gene ambiguous. CDR3 length: 12 amino acids. Trimming shortened V by 3 bases and J by 4 bases, and 6 bases separated the two germline ends. Germline assignment: CDR1 SGDLS and CDR2 YYNGEE. In DNA, the CDR3 is TGTGCCAGCAGCGCTCAAGCAGATACGCAGTATTTT. Translating gives CASSAQADTQYF. Supplemented by reference TRBV9 and TRBJ2-3, the full variable domain reads DSGVTQTPKHLITATGQRVTLRCSPRSGDLSVYWYQQSLDQGLQFLIQYYNGEERAKGNILERFSAQQFPDLHSELNLSSLELGDSALYFCASSAQADTQYFGPGTRLTVL.

This sequence joins TRBV6-5 and TRBJ1-2; TRBD1 agrees at 7 bases. Germline V gene lookup returns CDR1 MNHEY and CDR2 SVGAGI. The CDR3 is made up of 15 amino acids. The V gene end was trimmed by 2 bases and the J gene end by 4 bases; junction bases not matched to a gene: 7. The CDR3 nucleotides read TGTGCCAGCAGTTACCCCTTACAGGGGCCCTATGGCTACACCTTC. It codes for CASSYPLQGPYGYTF.

V gene TRBV30 combines with J gene TRBJ2-1; D ambiguous. The CDR3 has 13 amino acids. Trimming took 4 bases from V and 4 from J, leaving 11 bases between them. Germline CDR1 and CDR2: GTSNPN and SVGIG (reference sequence). CDR3 amino acids: CAWTQNSYNEQFF. CDR3 DNA sequence: TGTGCCTGGACTCAGAACTCTTACAATGAGCAGTTCTTC. Complete variable domain (other parts from reference TRBV30 and TRBJ2-1): SQTIHQWPATLVQPVGSPLSLECTVEGTSNPNLYWYRQAAGRGLQLLFYSVGIGQISSEVPQNLSASRPQDRQFILSSKKLLLSDSGFYLCAWTQNSYNEQFFGPGTRLTVL.

This clonotype was counted a few times. The genes are TRBV3-1 and TRBJ2-2; a possible D gene is TRBD2 (6 bases). Germline V gives CDR1 LGHDT, CDR2 YNNKEL (reference sequence). The CDR3 contains 17 residues. V lost 3 bases and J lost 7, with 21 bases in between. Written as DNA, the CDR3 is TGTGCCAGCAGCCATACCGGGACTCGGGGCCATAGCGGGGAGCTGTTTTTT. The encoded protein is CASSHTGTRGHSGELFF.

The chain couples TRBV5-4 to TRBJ2-3; 9 nucleotides match TRBD2. V shed 1 base, J shed 5 bases, and the junction held 5 bases outside the gene matches. CDR3 size: 15 residues. Germline loops: CDR1 SGHNT, CDR2 YYREEE (reference sequence). The CDR3 reads CASSLTRLAVDTQYF. In nucleotides, the CDR3 is TGTGCCAGCAGCTTGACGAGACTAGCGGTAGATACGCAGTATTTT.

The genes are TRBV9 and TRBJ2-2, with 10 bases fitting TRBD2. The V segment lost 7 bases and the J segment 5 bases; nucleotides outside the gene matches: 5. CDR1 is SGDLS and CDR2 is YYNGEE in the germline V gene. This CDR3 has 14 amino acids. CDR3 in DNA: TGTGCCAGCCGAGCGGGGGGGCGAACCGGGGAGCTGTTTTTT. Its protein is CASRAGGRTGELFF.

This clonotype was detected a few times. The chain couples TRBV7-2 to TRBJ1-3; D possibly corresponds to TRBD1 (5 bases). The germline V and J ends were trimmed by 2 bases and 0 bases, with 11 bases remaining between them. Germline loops: CDR1 SGHTA, CDR2 FQGNSA. This CDR3 has 16 amino acids. The CDR3 nucleotides are TGTGCCAGCAGCTTAAGTCCGGGGGGCTCTGGAAACACCATATATTTT. It is translated as CASSLSPGGSGNTIYF.

This clonotype turned up a few times. V usage is TRBV2 and J usage is TRBJ2-7; 9 bases align to TRBD1. Germline CDR1 SNHLY, CDR2 FYNNEI. V trimming: 5 bases; J trimming: 3 bases; junction bases outside the gene matches: 2. The CDR3 totals 13 residues. CDR3 bases: TGTGCCAGCAGTAAGGGACAGGGCTACGAGCAGTACTTC. Its protein is CASSKGQGYEQYF. The full variable domain, completed using reference TRBV2 and TRBJ2-7, is EPEVTQTPSHQVTQMGQEVILRCVPISNHLYFYWYRQILGQKVEFLVSFYNNEISEKSEIFDDQFSVERPDGSNFTLKIRSTKLEDSAMYFCASSKGQGYEQYFGPGTRLTVT.

The V gene is TRBV10-3, the J gene TRBJ2-7; TRBD2 matches at 8 bases. CDR1 and CDR2 (germline): ENHRY, SYGVKD. The CDR3 totals 12 residues. The J segment lost 5 bases and the V segment lost 11 bases, leaving 8 bases of the junction unmatched. Here the CDR3 reads CAGAGEGHEQYF. In DNA, the CDR3 is TGTGCCGGAGCGGGAGAGGGGCACGAGCAGTACTTC.